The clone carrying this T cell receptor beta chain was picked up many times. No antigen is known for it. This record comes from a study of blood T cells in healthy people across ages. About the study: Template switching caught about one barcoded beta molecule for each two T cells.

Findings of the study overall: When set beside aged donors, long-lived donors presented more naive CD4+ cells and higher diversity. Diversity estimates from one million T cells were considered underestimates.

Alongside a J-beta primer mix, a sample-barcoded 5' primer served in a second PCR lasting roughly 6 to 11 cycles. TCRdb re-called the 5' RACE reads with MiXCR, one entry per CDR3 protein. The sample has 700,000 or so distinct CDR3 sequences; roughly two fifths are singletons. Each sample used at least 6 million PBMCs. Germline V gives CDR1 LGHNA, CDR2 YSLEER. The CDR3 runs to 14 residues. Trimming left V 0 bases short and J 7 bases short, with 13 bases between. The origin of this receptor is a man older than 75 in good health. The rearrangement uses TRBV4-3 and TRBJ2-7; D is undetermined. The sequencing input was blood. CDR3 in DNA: TGCGCCAGCAGCCAAGATGATTCCGGCCTTGAGCAGTACTTC. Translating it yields CASSQDDSGLEQYF.